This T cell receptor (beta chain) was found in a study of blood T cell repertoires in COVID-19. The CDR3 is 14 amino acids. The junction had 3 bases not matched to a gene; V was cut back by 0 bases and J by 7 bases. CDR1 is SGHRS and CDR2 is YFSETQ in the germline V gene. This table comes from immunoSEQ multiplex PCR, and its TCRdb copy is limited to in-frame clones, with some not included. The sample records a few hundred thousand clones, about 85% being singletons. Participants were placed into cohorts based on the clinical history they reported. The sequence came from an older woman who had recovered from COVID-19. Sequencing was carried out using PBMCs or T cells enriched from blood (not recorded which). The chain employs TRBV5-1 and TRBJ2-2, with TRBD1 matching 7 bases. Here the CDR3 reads CASSLGQGGGELFF. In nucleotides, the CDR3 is TGCGCCAGCAGCTTGGGACAGGGCGGCGGGGAGCTGTTTTTT.